The following is a TCR beta chain sequence with its context. Its cognate antigen is unknown. The junction and the germline gene differ at one end; a read error may be behind it. Then a second PCR, running about 7 to 11 cycles, was carried out with a sample-barcoded 5' primer and a J-beta primer mix. MiXCR, run by TCRdb on the 5' RACE reads, gives a single entry per CDR3 protein. The sample has around 1,500,000 distinct CDR3 sequences, about 28% seen once. This specimen comes from a study of blood T cells in healthy people across ages. Study-level findings and limits: Donor CMV status, an unknown factor, possibly confounded changes in expanded clonotypes.

CDR3 size: 12 residues. CDR1 SEHNR and CDR2 FQNEAQ come from the germline V gene (reference sequence). The sequence was obtained from a woman aged 25 to 45 in good health. The sample consisted of blood. The chain employs TRBV7-9 and TRBJ2-7; the match to TRBD2 covers 7 bases. The CDR3 coding sequence is TGTGCCAGCATCTTAGCGGGCTACGAGCAGTACTTC. Encoded protein: CASILAGYEQYF.